Shown below are 26 T cell receptor beta chains from a single sample sequenced in a study of molecular identifiers for immune sequencing clone quantification. MiXCR was run by TCRdb on the PCR reads, yielding one entry per CDR3 protein. The sample consists of about 640,000 distinct CDR3 sequences, just under 20% of them appearing once. Specimen: naive CD8+ T cells from blood, with Jurkat cell RNA spiked in. Documented subset: FACS-sorted CD8+CD4-CCR7+CD45RA+ naive T cells. The receptors stem from a human donor in good health. Some libraries in this study had Jurkat cell RNA spiked in.

In this sample, this clonotype turned up many times. This sequence may be a read error, since a much larger clone differs from it by one base. V usage is TRBV12-3 or TRBV12-4 and J usage is TRBJ2-2; TRBD1 is a possible D gene (6 bases). The ends were cut back, 2 bases at V and 3 bases at J, with 7 bases in the middle. There are 14 residues in the CDR3. The CDR3, as DNA: TGTGCCAGCAGTTTAACAGGGTACACCGGGGAGCTGTTTTTT. Its translation is CASSLTGYTGELFF.

The J gene is TRBJ1-4, the V gene TRBV25-1; D is perhaps TRBD1 (5 bases). Germline CDR1 reads MGHDK; CDR2 reads SYGVNS. The CDR3 loop spans 16 amino acids. V was cut by 2 bases and J by 7 bases, with 17 bases left in between. The CDR3 sequence is CASSEPSARVGEKLFF. CDR3 DNA: TGTGCCAGCAGTGAACCCTCCGCCAGGGTGGGTGAAAAACTGTTTTTT. The full variable domain, with the rest looked up from reference TRBV25-1 and TRBJ1-4, is EADIYQTPRYLVIGTGKKITLECSQTMGHDKMYWYQQDPGMELHLIHYSYGVNSTEKGDLSSESTVSRIRTEHFPLTLESARPSHTSQYLCASSEPSARVGEKLFFGSGTQLSVL.

This clonotype was seen repeatedly, ten times or more. This CDR3 is CASSLGTDPFTDTQYF. CDR3 coding DNA: TGTGCCAGCAGCCTGGGCACCGACCCCTTCACAGATACGCAGTATTTT. The chain joins TRBV7-2 to TRBJ2-3, with no clear D. Looked up from germline, CDR1 is SGHTA and CDR2 is FQGNSA. CDR3 size: 16 residues. V shed 5 bases and J shed 2 bases, with 17 bases lying between them.

Ten or more counts support this clonotype. The chain recombines TRBV3-1 with TRBJ2-7; D possibly uses TRBD1 or TRBD2 (5 bases each). CDR1 is LGHDT, CDR2 YNNKEL, per germline (reference sequence). This CDR3 has 14 residues. V lost 2 bases, J lost 3 bases, and 11 bases lay in between. The CDR3 is CASSQFGALYEQYF. The CDR3, as DNA: TGTGCCAGCAGCCAATTCGGGGCGCTCTACGAGCAGTACTTC.

At least ten counts were recorded for this clonotype. This sequence joins TRBV29-1 and TRBJ2-1; TRBD2 aligns across 7 bases. The CDR3 consists of 16 residues. CDR1 and CDR2 from the germline V gene are SQVTM and ANQGSEA. Trimming cost V 3 bases and J 5 bases; bases outside gene matches: 13. The CDR3 here is CSVDARGLAEHNEQFF. CDR3 DNA sequence: TGCAGCGTTGATGCCCGGGGCCTAGCGGAGCACAATGAGCAGTTCTTC.

There are many counts of this clonotype. The chain links TRBV13 to TRBJ2-7; no clear D gene. CDR3 size: 11 residues. CDR1 is PRHDT and CDR2 is FYEKMQ in the germline V gene (reference sequence). V lost 5 bases, J lost 4 bases, and 6 bases lay in between. CDR3 sequence: CASSQQYEQYF. In nucleotides, the CDR3 is TGTGCCAGCAGCCAGCAGTACGAGCAGTACTTC.

A remark on this clonotype: The junction and the germline gene differ at one end; a read error may be behind it. The rearrangement uses TRBV19 and TRBJ2-2; a possible D gene is TRBD2 (5 bases). Germline V CDR1 and CDR2: LNHDA, SQIVND (reference sequence). CDR3 size: 15 residues. The CDR3 sequence: CASQYWAENTGELWF. Written as DNA, the CDR3 is TGTGCCAGTCAATATTGGGCGGAGAACACCGGGGAGCTGTGGTTT. The entire variable domain, with the rest obtained from reference TRBV19 and TRBJ2-2, is as follows: DGGITQSPKYLFRKEGQNVTLSCEQNLNHDAMYWYRQDPGQGLRLIYYSQIVNDFQKGDIAEGYSVSREKKESFPLTVTSAQKNPTAFYLCASQYWAENTGELWFGEGSRLTVL.

This clonotype was seen at least ten times. V gene TRBV29-1 combines with J gene TRBJ2-7; 9 nucleotides align to TRBD1. The CDR3 is 14 amino acids. Germline V gene lookup returns CDR1 SQVTM and CDR2 ANQGSEA. Trimming cost V 6 bases and J 0 bases; bases outside gene matches: 6. The CDR3 nucleotides read TGCAGCGTCAGGACAGGGGAAAGCTCCTACGAGCAGTACTTC. The encoded protein is CSVRTGESSYEQYF.

This clonotype was seen only once. A clone one base away is much larger, so this may be a read error. This rearrangement joins TRBV7-6 to TRBJ1-4; D perhaps matches TRBD1 (5 bases). The CDR3 spans 18 residues. Germline CDR1 is SGHVS and CDR2 is FNYEAQ. The CDR3 bases are TGTGCCAGCAGCTTACTTTCCGGGGGATTGCAGACTAGTGAAAAACTGTTTTTT. Protein: CASSLLSGGLQTSEKLFF. The whole variable domain, filled in from reference TRBV7-6 and TRBJ1-4, reads GAGVSQSPRYKVTKRGQDVALRCDPISGHVSLYWYRQALGQGPEFLTYFNYEAQQDKSGLPNDRFSAERPEGSISTLTIQRTEQRDSAMYRCASSLLSGGLQTSEKLFFGSGTQLSVL.

This clonotype occurred many times. Written as DNA, the CDR3 is TGTGCCAGCAGCCAAGTTGCAGGAGTGAACACTGAAGCTTTCTTT. Translated: CASSQVAGVNTEAFF. This chain links TRBV14 with TRBJ1-1; D gene unclear. The CDR3 is 15 residues long. CDR1 is SGHDN, CDR2 FVKESK, per germline. Trimming stripped 1 base from V and 0 bases from J, with 9 bases between. The full variable domain, completed using reference TRBV14 and TRBJ1-1, is EAGVTQFPSHSVIEKGQTVTLRCDPISGHDNLYWYRRVMGKEIKFLLHFVKESKQDESGMPNNRFLAERTGGTYSTLKVQPAELEDSGVYFCASSQVAGVNTEAFFGQGTRLTVV.

This chain uses TRBV4-2 with TRBJ2-7; 8 bases match TRBD1. Trimming removed 0 bases from V and 1 base from J; junction bases left unmatched: 8. This CDR3 spans 17 amino acids. The germline gives CDR1 LGHNA, CDR2 YNFKEQ. The CDR3 loop is CASSQEGSGQGSYEQYF. CDR3 bases: TGTGCCAGCAGCCAAGAGGGTTCAGGACAGGGTTCCTACGAGCAGTACTTC.

This clonotype was seen repeatedly, ten times or more. This chain connects TRBV11-2 to TRBJ2-1; 7 bases match TRBD2. V trimming: 4 bases; J trimming: 6 bases; junction bases outside the gene matches: 9. Germline CDR1 SGHAT, CDR2 FQNNGV. The CDR3 sequence is 15 residues long. The CDR3 here is CASSSISGPANEQFF. The CDR3 DNA follows: TGTGCCAGCAGCTCGATTAGCGGGCCTGCCAATGAGCAGTTCTTC. Based on the CDR3 plus reference TRBV11-2 and TRBJ2-1, the full variable domain is EAGVAQSPRYKIIEKRQSVAFWCNPISGHATLYWYQQILGQGPKLLIQFQNNGVVDDSQLPKDRFSAERLKGVDSTLKIQPAKLEDSAVYLCASSSISGPANEQFFGPGTRLTVL.

This clonotype showed up many times. V and J are TRBV7-9 and TRBJ2-5; 7 bases map to TRBD2. The V segment lost 3 bases and the J segment 4 bases; nucleotides outside the gene matches: 8. CDR1 and CDR2 (germline): SEHNR, FQNEAQ (reference sequence). The CDR3 runs 15 residues. The CDR3 loop is CASSFQDGGRETQYF. CDR3 coding DNA: TGTGCCAGCAGCTTCCAGGACGGGGGGAGAGAGACCCAGTACTTC.

This clonotype was seen at least ten times. This rearrangement joins TRBV3-1 to TRBJ2-7; D is uncertain. This CDR3 contains 14 residues. V lost 4 bases, J lost 0 bases, and 10 bases lay in between. The germline gives CDR1 LGHDT, CDR2 YNNKEL (reference sequence). The CDR3 here is CASSPERFSYEQYF. The CDR3 bases are TGTGCCAGCAGCCCGGAGCGTTTCTCCTACGAGCAGTACTTC.

This clonotype showed up just a few times. This chain's CDR3 is CSAEQETRDRDYSPLHF. In nucleotides, the CDR3 is TGCAGTGCTGAACAGGAAACCCGGGACAGGGACTATTCACCCCTCCACTTT. This chain links TRBV20-1 with TRBJ1-6; 9 positions agree with TRBD1. Germline-derived CDR1 and CDR2 are DFQATT and SNEGSKA (reference sequence). The ends lost 5 bases at V and 8 bases at J; junction bases unmatched: 16. The CDR3 loop spans 17 amino acids.

Concerning this clonotype itself: A read error is possible here, since a much larger clone lies one base away. The gene calls are TRBV16 and TRBJ2-5, with 9 bases aligning to TRBD2. J lost 3 bases, V lost 2 bases, and 4 bases had no gene match. The germline CDR1 and CDR2 sequences are KGHSY and FQNENV. The CDR3 contains 15 residues. CDR3 amino acids: CASSQMASGEETQYF. DNA for the CDR3: TGTGCCAGCAGCCAAATGGCTAGCGGGGAAGAGACCCAGTACTTC.

Notes on this clonotype: Relative to the germline gene, one junction end is altered; a read error may explain this. The chain has TRBV28 and TRBJ1-5; tentatively, D is TRBD1 (6 bases). In germline, CDR1 is MDHEN, CDR2 SYDVKM. The CDR3 covers 18 residues. The CDR3 DNA reads TGTGCCAGCGGTTTAACCCCCTGGGGGGGGCCCAGCAATCAGCCCCAGCATTTT. Translation: CASGLTPWGGPSNQPQHF.

This clonotype was recorded many times. The V gene is TRBV11-2, the J gene TRBJ2-3; D not certain. This CDR3 has 12 residues. The V gene's germline CDR1 is SGHAT and CDR2 FQNNGV. V dropped 4 bases and J dropped 6 bases, with 8 bases sitting between them. CDR3 sequence (DNA): TGTGCCAGCAGCTCCCTAAGGGATACGCAGTATTTT. Its protein product is CASSSLRDTQYF.

This clonotype was detected ten times or more. The rearrangement links TRBV7-2 to TRBJ2-1, with 13 bases fitting TRBD2. The CDR3 consists of 15 residues. V was clipped by 4 bases and J by 10 bases; unmatched bases: 7. Looked up from germline, CDR1 is SGHTA and CDR2 is FQGNSA. The CDR3 is CASSSGLAGVDEQFF. CDR3 DNA: TGTGCCAGCAGCTCCGGACTAGCGGGGGTGGACGAGCAGTTCTTC.

This clonotype was detected many times. This chain connects TRBV2 to TRBJ1-1; D perhaps matches TRBD1 (6 bases). This CDR3 is 15 amino acids long. Per germline, CDR1 SNHLY and CDR2 FYNNEI. Trimming left V 1 base short and J 0 bases short, with 9 bases between. The CDR3 reads CASSEVTGMNTEAFF. The DNA of the CDR3 is TGTGCCAGCAGTGAAGTAACAGGGATGAACACTGAAGCTTTCTTT.

The rearrangement uses TRBV9 and TRBJ1-4; 7 bases are shared with TRBD1. This CDR3 comprises 12 residues. The V gene end was trimmed by 4 bases and the J gene end by 14 bases; junction bases not matched to a gene: 8. Per germline, CDR1 SGDLS and CDR2 YYNGEE. CDR3 protein: CASSPGGLLLFF. DNA of the CDR3: TGTGCCAGCAGCCCAGGGGGGTTATTGCTGTTTTTT.

The chain recombines TRBV20-1 with TRBJ2-2, with D unclear. Between the trimmed V and J ends, which lost 1 base and 7 bases, there was a span of 7 bases. The CDR3 loop spans 12 amino acids. Germline CDR1 and CDR2: DFQATT and SNEGSKA (reference sequence). This CDR3 is CSARVPSGELFF. The CDR3 nucleotides are TGCAGTGCTAGAGTCCCAAGCGGGGAGCTGTTTTTT.

This clonotype appeared a few times. The rearrangement links TRBV19 to TRBJ2-1; D remains ambiguous. Germline V CDR1 and CDR2: LNHDA, SQIVND (reference sequence). The CDR3 spans 16 residues. V shed 0 bases and J shed 5 bases, with 14 bases lying between them. The CDR3 DNA reads as TGTGCCAGTAGTATAGACGCAATACCACTTGACAATGAGCAGTTCTTC. This encodes CASSIDAIPLDNEQFF.

This clonotype was seen repeatedly, ten times or more. The J gene is TRBJ1-2, the V gene TRBV4-1, with unresolved D. The V and J ends lost 0 bases and 4 bases respectively, with 15 bases between them. The CDR3 is 16 amino acids. In germline, CDR1 is MGHRA, CDR2 YSYEKL. The CDR3 is CASSQESAGPTYGYTF. The DNA for the CDR3 is TGCGCCAGCAGCCAAGAGAGCGCAGGTCCAACCTATGGCTACACCTTC.

This clonotype came up many times. V gene TRBV19 combines with J gene TRBJ2-7, with 8 bases that match TRBD2. The germline V gene has CDR1 LNHDA and CDR2 SQIVND (reference sequence). The V and J ends lost 5 bases and 3 bases, in that order; junction bases with no gene match: 6. The length of the CDR3 is 14 residues. The CDR3 sequence: CASSSSSGHYEQYF. The CDR3 DNA follows: TGTGCCAGTAGTTCGTCTAGCGGGCACTACGAGCAGTACTTC.

This clonotype was found many times. The rearrangement joins TRBV20-1 to TRBJ2-7; 8 bases line up with TRBD2. Germline values: CDR1 DFQATT, CDR2 SNEGSKA (reference sequence). Unmatched junction bases numbered 10, after V lost 1 base and J lost 2 bases. The CDR3 totals 16 residues. CDR3 region: CSARAVPGLAAYEQYF. The CDR3 coding sequence is TGCAGTGCTAGAGCTGTGCCCGGACTAGCAGCCTACGAGCAGTACTTC.